This TCR beta chain was documented in a study of shared clonotypes between healthy human individuals. Assay used: immunoSEQ multiplex PCR; TCRdb lists only in-frame clones, some missing. Here the sample spans 2 million to 3 million clones, 80% to 95% being singletons. Germline-derived CDR1 and CDR2 are SQVTM and ANQGSEA. The V and J ends lost 4 bases and 8 bases, in that order; junction bases with no gene match: 8. The length of the CDR3 is 13 residues. The sequence came from a young man in good health. Some clones in this sample may be carry-over from other donors' samples. The V gene is TRBV29-1, the J gene TRBJ2-1; TRBD1 matches at 7 bases. Input material: naive CD4+ T cells from PBMCs. Documented subset: CD45RA+ positively selected. The CDR3 region has the DNA TGCAGCGTTGCGCGGACAGGTGGGGATGAGCAGTTCTTC. Encoded protein: CSVARTGGDEQFF.